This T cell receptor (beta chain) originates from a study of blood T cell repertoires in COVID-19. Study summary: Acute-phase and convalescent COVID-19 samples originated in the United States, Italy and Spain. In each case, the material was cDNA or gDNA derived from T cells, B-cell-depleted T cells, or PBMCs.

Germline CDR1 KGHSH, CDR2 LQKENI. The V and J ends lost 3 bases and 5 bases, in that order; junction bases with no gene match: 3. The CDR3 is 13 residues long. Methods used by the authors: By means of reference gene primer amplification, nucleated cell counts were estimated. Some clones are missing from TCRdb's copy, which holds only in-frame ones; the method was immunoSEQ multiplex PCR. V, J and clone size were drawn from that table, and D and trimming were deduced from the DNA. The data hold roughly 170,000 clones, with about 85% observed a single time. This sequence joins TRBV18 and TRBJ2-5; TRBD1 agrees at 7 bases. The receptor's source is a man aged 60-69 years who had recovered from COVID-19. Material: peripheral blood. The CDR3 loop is CASSPGTEETQYF. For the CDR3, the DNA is TGTGCCAGCTCACCGGGGACAGAGGAGACCCAGTACTTC.